These T cell receptor beta chains were read from a single sample in a study of OX40 agonist ivuxolimab in advanced cancers. Sequencing was performed with immunoSEQ multiplex PCR; in TCRdb, only in-frame clones are kept and a portion is missing. Of about 63,000 clones in the sample, 87% were seen once. The sequencing used CD4+ or CD8+ T cells sorted from blood, collected in a trial of the OX40 agonist ivuxolimab. These receptors came from an adult with an advanced solid tumor such as melanoma, head and neck, liver or kidney cancer. CDR3s include the opening cysteine and the closing phenylalanine or tryptophan. A D gene is named only where the DNA matches it firmly. Size is omitted from some rows. Given values are once, few, many or a class for expanded clones.

abundance: -; j_gene: TRBJ2-1; d_gene: TRBD1; v_gene: TRBV25-1; CDR3nt: TGTGCCAGCAGTACGGGACAGTACAATGAGCAGTTCTTC; CDR3aa: CASSTGQYNEQFF
abundance: -; j_gene: TRBJ1-3; d_gene: -; v_gene: TRBV4-1; CDR3nt: TGCGCCAGCAGCCCATATCAAGGGGAAAACTTTGGAGGAAACACCATATATTTT; CDR3aa: CASSPYQGENFGGNTIYF
abundance: -; j_gene: TRBJ2-7; d_gene: -; v_gene: TRBV5-6; CDR3nt: TGTGCCAGCAGCTTGGCCCGGACACTAGTTACCTACGAGCAGTACTTC; CDR3aa: CASSLARTLVTYEQYF
abundance: -; j_gene: TRBJ2-2; d_gene: -; v_gene: TRBV5-1; CDR3nt: TGCGCCAGCAGCTCGAACTATTTCGGGGAGCTGTTTTTT; CDR3aa: CASSSNYFGELFF
abundance: -; j_gene: TRBJ2-1; d_gene: TRBD1; v_gene: TRBV19; CDR3nt: TGTGCCAGTAGGCCGACAGGGGGTGGTGAGCAGTTCTTC; CDR3aa: CASRPTGGGEQFF
abundance: -; j_gene: TRBJ2-7; d_gene: TRBD2; v_gene: TRBV11-2; CDR3nt: TGTGCCAGCAGCTTCAGGACTAGCGGGTTCTACGAGCAGTACTTC; CDR3aa: CASSFRTSGFYEQYF
abundance: -; j_gene: TRBJ2-5; d_gene: -; v_gene: TRBV13; CDR3nt: TGTGCCAGCAGCTTAGAGGCAGCTGGAGAGACCCAGTACTTC; CDR3aa: CASSLEAAGETQYF
abundance: -; j_gene: TRBJ2-3; d_gene: -; v_gene: TRBV18; CDR3nt: TGTGCCAGCTCAAGGTCAGAGCACAGCACAGATACGCAGTATTTT; CDR3aa: CASSRSEHSTDTQYF
abundance: once; j_gene: TRBJ2-1; d_gene: -; v_gene: TRBV4-1; CDR3nt: TGCGCCAGCAGCCCGCTGGGACGCCAGACTCTTTACAATGAGCAGTTCTTC; CDR3aa: CASSPLGRQTLYNEQFF
abundance: -; j_gene: TRBJ2-5; d_gene: TRBD2; v_gene: TRBV29-1; CDR3nt: TGCAGCGCCTCGCGGGGGGGGGCCCAAGAGACCCAGTACTTC; CDR3aa: CSASRGGAQETQYF
abundance: once; j_gene: TRBJ1-4; d_gene: -; v_gene: TRBV30; CDR3nt: TGTGCCTGGAGTGTACATACGGGGCGCGGTGAAAAACTGTTTTTT; CDR3aa: CAWSVHTGRGEKLFF
abundance: -; j_gene: TRBJ2-2; d_gene: TRBD2; v_gene: TRBV19; CDR3nt: TGTGCCAGTAGTAGGGGACTAGCCTCCGGGGAGCTGTTTTTT; CDR3aa: CASSRGLASGELFF
abundance: -; j_gene: TRBJ1-2; d_gene: TRBD1; v_gene: TRBV2; CDR3nt: TGTGCCAGCAGTGAATGGACAGGGGGCGCGGGCTACACCTTC; CDR3aa: CASSEWTGGAGYTF
abundance: -; j_gene: TRBJ2-7; d_gene: -; v_gene: TRBV28; CDR3nt: TGTGCCAGCAAAATGTGGGGGAGTGGCTACGAGCAGTACTTC; CDR3aa: CASKMWGSGYEQYF
abundance: -; j_gene: TRBJ2-2; d_gene: -; v_gene: TRBV27; CDR3nt: TGTGCCAGCAGTTTATTCCCCTCGGGCACCGGGGAGCTGTTTTTT; CDR3aa: CASSLFPSGTGELFF
abundance: -; j_gene: TRBJ2-7; d_gene: TRBD2; v_gene: TRBV6-5; CDR3nt: TGTGCCAGCAGTTACACTAGCGGGAGGAACGAGCAGTACTTC; CDR3aa: CASSYTSGRNEQYF
abundance: few; j_gene: TRBJ1-2; d_gene: TRBD1; v_gene: TRBV5-6; CDR3nt: TGTGCCAGCAGCTTGGATGCAGGGGGCTATGGCTACACCTTC; CDR3aa: CASSLDAGGYGYTF
abundance: -; j_gene: TRBJ2-5; d_gene: TRBD2; v_gene: TRBV4-2; CDR3nt: TGTGCCAGCAGCCTTACCGGGACTAGCGGGTGGCGGGAGACCCAGTACTTC; CDR3aa: CASSLTGTSGWRETQYF
abundance: -; j_gene: TRBJ2-3; d_gene: -; v_gene: TRBV7-8; CDR3nt: TGTGCCAGCAGCTCCTCTACCCCGGCATCGCAGTATTTT; CDR3aa: CASSSSTPASQYF
abundance: -; j_gene: TRBJ2-2; d_gene: TRBD2; v_gene: TRBV4-2; CDR3nt: TGTGCCAGCAGCCAAGGGAGACTAGCGGGAAACACCGGGGAGCTGTTTTTT; CDR3aa: CASSQGRLAGNTGELFF
abundance: -; j_gene: TRBJ2-7; d_gene: -; v_gene: TRBV18; CDR3nt: TGTGCCAGCTCACCACTGCGGAGAGGGAAGTACGAGCAGTACTTC; CDR3aa: CASSPLRRGKYEQYF
abundance: -; j_gene: TRBJ2-2; d_gene: TRBD2; v_gene: TRBV10-3; CDR3nt: TGTGCCATCGGTGGGGCGGGAGGACTTACCGGGGAGCTGTTTTTT; CDR3aa: CAIGGAGGLTGELFF
abundance: -; j_gene: TRBJ2-7; d_gene: -; v_gene: TRBV6-6; CDR3nt: TGTGCCACCAGTTACTCGACTAGTGGGGAGCAGTACTTC; CDR3aa: CATSYSTSGEQYF
abundance: -; j_gene: TRBJ2-1; d_gene: -; v_gene: TRBV5-1; CDR3nt: TGCGCCAGCAGCTCACAGGGTATGAGAAGGGGTGAGCAGTTCTTC; CDR3aa: CASSSQGMRRGEQFF
abundance: -; j_gene: TRBJ1-1; d_gene: -; v_gene: TRBV10-2; CDR3nt: TGCGCCAGCAGGACAGGGAACACTGAAGCTTTCTTT; CDR3aa: CASRTGNTEAFF
abundance: -; j_gene: TRBJ2-1; d_gene: TRBD1; v_gene: TRBV10-3; CDR3nt: TGTGCCACGACTCCGAGGGGGCAAAACAATGAGCAGTTCTTC; CDR3aa: CATTPRGQNNEQFF
abundance: -; j_gene: TRBJ1-5; d_gene: -; v_gene: TRBV9; CDR3nt: TGTGCCAGCACTAGAGAAGCCGAGGGTCAGCCCCAGCATTTT; CDR3aa: CASTREAEGQPQHF
abundance: -; j_gene: TRBJ2-5; d_gene: -; v_gene: TRBV5-1; CDR3nt: TGCGCCAGCAGCTCCCAAGAGACCCAGTACTTC; CDR3aa: CASSSQETQYF
abundance: -; j_gene: TRBJ2-4; d_gene: -; v_gene: TRBV5-1; CDR3nt: TGCGCCAGCAGCTTGGCCCCGGGGTCGGACATTCAGTACTTC; CDR3aa: CASSLAPGSDIQYF
abundance: once; j_gene: TRBJ1-4; d_gene: -; v_gene: TRBV2; CDR3nt: TGTGCCAGCAGTGACAGGCGGGAACTGTTTTTT; CDR3aa: CASSDRRELFF
abundance: -; j_gene: TRBJ2-1; d_gene: TRBD2; v_gene: TRBV15; CDR3nt: TGTGCCACCAGCAGAGAAGTCACAGGGGACCTACTAGCGGGAGTCCCCTACAATGAGCAGTTCTTC; CDR3aa: CATSREVTGDLLAGVPYNEQFF
abundance: -; j_gene: TRBJ2-1; d_gene: -; v_gene: TRBV19; CDR3nt: TGTGCCAGTAGTATAGAGGCCGGGACGGTCAATGAGCAGTTCTTC; CDR3aa: CASSIEAGTVNEQFF
abundance: -; j_gene: TRBJ1-3; d_gene: -; v_gene: TRBV7-9; CDR3nt: TGTGCCAGCAGCGTGACACTCTCTGGAAACACCATATATTTT; CDR3aa: CASSVTLSGNTIYF
abundance: -; j_gene: TRBJ2-1; d_gene: TRBD2; v_gene: TRBV11-3; CDR3nt: TGTGCCAGCAGCCCGGGGGGGGACCGCTACAATGAGCAGTTCTTC; CDR3aa: CASSPGGDRYNEQFF
abundance: once; j_gene: TRBJ1-1; d_gene: TRBD1; v_gene: TRBV27; CDR3nt: TGTGCCAGCAGTTTCGGGACAGGACTATTGAACACTGAAGCTTTCTTT; CDR3aa: CASSFGTGLLNTEAFF
abundance: -; j_gene: TRBJ2-7; d_gene: TRBD2; v_gene: TRBV11-2; CDR3nt: TGTGCCAGCAGTGGAATAGCGGGTTACTACGAGCAGTACTTC; CDR3aa: CASSGIAGYYEQYF
abundance: -; j_gene: TRBJ2-4; d_gene: TRBD1; v_gene: TRBV27; CDR3nt: TGTGCCAGCAGTCCCAGACAGGGGGGGACATGGTACTTC; CDR3aa: CASSPRQGGTWYF
abundance: -; j_gene: TRBJ1-1; d_gene: -; v_gene: TRBV9; CDR3nt: TGTGCCAGCAGCGTAGGGCAGTTGAACACTGAAGCTTTCTTT; CDR3aa: CASSVGQLNTEAFF
abundance: -; j_gene: TRBJ2-5; d_gene: -; v_gene: TRBV28; CDR3nt: TGTGCCAGCAGTCCCACTCAAGAGACCCAGTACTTC; CDR3aa: CASSPTQETQYF
abundance: -; j_gene: TRBJ1-2; d_gene: -; v_gene: TRBV29-1; CDR3nt: TGCAGCGTTGAGGGCGGCCCAGGGCCCGCTAGAGGCTACACCTTC; CDR3aa: CSVEGGPGPARGYTF
abundance: -; j_gene: TRBJ2-3; d_gene: TRBD2; v_gene: TRBV6-5; CDR3nt: TGTGCCAGCAGTTCGCTTAGCGGGAGTGTAACAGATACGCAGTATTTT; CDR3aa: CASSSLSGSVTDTQYF
abundance: few; j_gene: TRBJ2-3; d_gene: -; v_gene: TRBV10-3; CDR3nt: TGTGCCATCAATCGGGATAGCACAGATACGCAGTATTTT; CDR3aa: CAINRDSTDTQYF
abundance: -; j_gene: TRBJ2-3; d_gene: -; v_gene: TRBV28; CDR3nt: TGTGCCAGCAGTTTAAGGCCCTCTAGCACAGATACGCAGTATTTT; CDR3aa: CASSLRPSSTDTQYF
abundance: -; j_gene: TRBJ2-1; d_gene: TRBD2; v_gene: TRBV10-2; CDR3nt: TGCGCCAGCAGTGGCGGGACTAGCGGTGGGGAGCAGTTCTTC; CDR3aa: CASSGGTSGGEQFF
abundance: -; j_gene: TRBJ2-7; d_gene: TRBD1; v_gene: TRBV19; CDR3nt: TGTGCCAGTAGTATATCTACAGGGGGCTACGAGCAGTACTTC; CDR3aa: CASSISTGGYEQYF
abundance: once; j_gene: TRBJ2-3; d_gene: TRBD2; v_gene: TRBV7-9; CDR3nt: TGTGCCAGCAGCGTAGCGGGAGGGACCACAGATACGCAGTATTTT; CDR3aa: CASSVAGGTTDTQYF
abundance: -; j_gene: TRBJ1-2; d_gene: -; v_gene: TRBV9; CDR3nt: TGTGCCAGCAGCCTACGTGGGGGGGCGAACGATGGCTACACCTTC; CDR3aa: CASSLRGGANDGYTF
abundance: -; j_gene: TRBJ2-1; d_gene: TRBD2; v_gene: TRBV29-1; CDR3nt: TGCAGCGTGGGGGTCAGCGGGAGAAGTTACAATGAGCAGTTCTTC; CDR3aa: CSVGVSGRSYNEQFF
abundance: -; j_gene: TRBJ1-2; d_gene: TRBD1; v_gene: TRBV28; CDR3nt: TGTGCCAGCAGTTTCTCGACAGGGGGGATAACCTATGGCTACACCTTC; CDR3aa: CASSFSTGGITYGYTF
abundance: -; j_gene: TRBJ2-5; d_gene: -; v_gene: TRBV6-5; CDR3nt: TGTGCCAGCAGTTACTCGATCTTCCCAGAGACCCAGTACTTC; CDR3aa: CASSYSIFPETQYF
abundance: -; j_gene: TRBJ2-5; d_gene: -; v_gene: TRBV11-2; CDR3nt: TGTGCCAGCAGCTTAGATCCCGCCCCCCAAGAGACCCAGTACTTC; CDR3aa: CASSLDPAPQETQYF
abundance: -; j_gene: TRBJ2-5; d_gene: -; v_gene: TRBV4-1; CDR3nt: TGCGCCAGCAGCCGCCAGAACCAAGAGACCCAGTACTTC; CDR3aa: CASSRQNQETQYF